These 26 T cell receptor beta chains share one sample of origin, sequenced in a study of T cells after yellow fever vaccination. TCRdb recomputed calls from the 5' RACE reads with MiXCR, one row per CDR3 protein. The repertoire includes some 340,000 distinct CDR3 sequences, about 10% of them detected once, and approximately 3.3% sits in the top ten. Source: CD4+ T cells sorted from PBMCs, taken 45 days after the yellow fever booster vaccination. Every receptor here comes from a man in his late teens or twenties who received the YFV17D yellow fever vaccine.

The chain has TRBV30 and TRBJ2-1, with TRBD1 as a possible D gene (7 bases). This CDR3 is built from 14 residues. The ends were cut back, 3 bases at V and 6 bases at J, with 15 bases in the middle. Looked up from germline, CDR1 is GTSNPN and CDR2 is SVGIG (reference sequence). The chain's CDR3 is CAWRKPGGINEQFF. CDR3 DNA sequence: TGTGCCTGGAGAAAACCAGGGGGGATCAATGAGCAGTTCTTC.

The chain uses TRBV29-1 and TRBJ1-1; perhaps TRBD1 as D (6 bases). Germline CDR1 and CDR2: SQVTM and ANQGSEA. This CDR3 is built from 14 residues. The V end was cut by 6 bases, the J end by 0 bases, with 14 bases between. The CDR3 protein is CSVVGDMMNTEAFF. The CDR3 DNA follows: TGCAGCGTCGTTGGGGACATGATGAACACTGAAGCTTTCTTT.

V is TRBV4-1 and J is TRBJ2-4; D is ambiguous. This CDR3 is built from 14 residues. Germline CDR1 reads MGHRA; CDR2 reads YSYEKL. V was trimmed by 2 bases and J by 0 bases, leaving 5 bases between them. Written as DNA, the CDR3 is TGCGCCAGCAGCCAACCCGCAGCCAAAAACATTCAGTACTTC. It specifies CASSQPAAKNIQYF.

This clonotype was seen at least ten times. This chain uses TRBV5-1 with TRBJ2-5; TRBD2 matches at 8 bases. V lost 2 bases to trimming and J lost 4 bases; unmatched junction nucleotides: 10. CDR3 length equals 16 residues. Germline CDR1 is SGHRS and CDR2 is YFSETQ. The DNA of the CDR3 is TGCGCCAGCAGCTTCCCGTCCGGGGGGGCAGGAGAGACCCAGTACTTC. Protein sequence: CASSFPSGGAGETQYF.

The J gene is TRBJ2-7, the V gene TRBV4-3; D perhaps matches TRBD2 (7 bases). The CDR3 runs to 16 residues. V gave up 0 bases and J gave up 3 bases, with 15 bases separating them. Per the germline V gene, CDR1 is LGHNA and CDR2 is YSLEER. This CDR3 is CASSQDRGGAGYEQYF. The CDR3 DNA follows: TGCGCCAGCAGCCAAGATAGAGGGGGGGCAGGCTACGAGCAGTACTTC.

J is TRBJ1-1 and V is TRBV29-1; D unclear. This CDR3 has 13 amino acids. Germline CDR1 is SQVTM and CDR2 is ANQGSEA. V was cut by 0 bases and J by 1 base, with 6 bases left in between. The CDR3 spells CSVEERENTEAFF. Written as DNA, the CDR3 is TGCAGCGTTGAAGAAAGAGAGAACACTGAAGCTTTCTTT.

The chain combines TRBV29-1 with TRBJ1-4; 10 bases agree with TRBD1. The CDR3 has 14 amino acids. Trimming removed 4 bases from V and 7 bases from J; junction bases left unmatched: 6. CDR1 is SQVTM, CDR2 ANQGSEA, per germline. The CDR3 spells CSVGQGALTEKLFF. The CDR3 coding sequence is TGCAGCGTTGGACAGGGGGCGCTTACTGAAAAACTGTTTTTT.

This clonotype was seen more than once but under ten times. This chain connects TRBV7-3 to TRBJ2-1, with D uncertain. The CDR3 loop spans 14 amino acids. Trimming pared 2 bases from V and 3 bases from J, leaving 8 bases between. Germline lookup yields CDR1 SGHTA and CDR2 FQGTGA. The CDR3 loop is CASSLPLLYNEQFF. The CDR3 coding sequence is TGTGCCAGCAGCTTACCACTGCTCTACAATGAGCAGTTCTTC.

The chain combines TRBV7-2 with TRBJ1-5; D remains ambiguous. The germline V and J ends were trimmed by 6 bases and 5 bases, with 17 bases remaining between them. Per the germline V gene, CDR1 is SGHTA and CDR2 is FQGNSA. The CDR3 spans 15 residues. CDR3 region: CASSHGVRNDQPQHF. DNA for the CDR3: TGTGCCAGCAGTCACGGGGTCCGGAACGATCAGCCCCAGCATTTT.

The sample holds a few counts of this clonotype. CDR3 coding DNA: TGTGCCAGCAGCTTAAGCTCATTAGCCACCGAGCAGTACTTC. It translates to CASSLSSLATEQYF. The genes are TRBV7-9 and TRBJ2-7; D unresolved. Trimming took 2 bases from V and 6 from J, leaving 14 bases between them. The CDR3 is 14 residues long. CDR1 is SEHNR and CDR2 is FQNEAQ in the germline V gene (reference sequence).

The rearrangement uses TRBV7-2 and TRBJ2-1, with 7 bases lining up with TRBD2. V lost 5 bases to trimming and J lost 2 bases; unmatched junction nucleotides: 6. CDR3 length: 15 residues. The germline gives CDR1 SGHTA, CDR2 FQGNSA. As DNA, the CDR3 is TGTGCCAGCAGCCCTCAGCGGGGAACCTACAATGAGCAGTTCTTC. Protein sequence: CASSPQRGTYNEQFF.

The sample holds a few counts of this clonotype. This chain links TRBV6-2 or TRBV6-3 with TRBJ1-5; TRBD1 aligns across 8 bases. This CDR3 contains 13 residues. From germline, CDR1 is MNHEY and CDR2 SVGEGT. V was clipped by 6 bases and J by 7 bases; unmatched bases: 5. The CDR3 loop reads CASRWTGMQPQHF. In DNA, the CDR3 is TGTGCCAGCAGATGGACAGGGATGCAGCCCCAGCATTTT.

This clonotype was recorded a few times. The chain has TRBV29-1 and TRBJ2-5; D is ambiguous. Germline CDR1 and CDR2: SQVTM and ANQGSEA. The CDR3 has 14 amino acids. V shed 3 bases and J shed 5 bases, with 16 bases lying between them. CDR3 sequence reads: CSVEVNQPGETQYF. CDR3 in DNA: TGCAGCGTTGAGGTGAACCAGCCTGGGGAGACCCAGTACTTC.

This clonotype was counted only a few times. This rearrangement joins TRBV12-3 or TRBV12-4 to TRBJ2-2; D is perhaps TRBD1 (6 bases). Trimming shortened V by 6 bases and J by 1 base, and 12 bases separated the two germline ends. The CDR3 has 15 amino acids. Here the CDR3 reads CASSPGTRNTGELFF. The CDR3 bases are TGTGCCAGCAGCCCTGGGACACGGAACACCGGGGAGCTGTTTTTT.

This clonotype was observed a few times. Here the CDR3 DNA reads TGTGCCAGCACCACTGGGGGACAGCCCCAGCATTTT. Amino acids: CASTTGGQPQHF. The chain employs TRBV12-3 or TRBV12-4 and TRBJ1-5; TRBD1 is a possible D gene (5 bases). With 7 bases removed from V and 7 bases from J, the gap between germline ends came to 11 bases. CDR3 length equals 12 residues.

This clonotype came up a few times. The chain uses TRBV12-3 or TRBV12-4 and TRBJ1-6; 7 bases line up with TRBD1. The length of the CDR3 is 13 residues. J gave up 7 bases and V 3 bases, and 0 bases lay outside the gene matches. The DNA of the CDR3 is TGTGCCAGCAGTTTCAGGGGGAATTCACCCCTCCACTTT. Translated: CASSFRGNSPLHF.

The chain employs TRBV29-1 and TRBJ2-3; no definite D call. Germline V gives CDR1 SQVTM, CDR2 ANQGSEA. V dropped 6 bases and J dropped 2 bases, with 15 bases sitting between them. The CDR3 is made up of 14 amino acids. CDR3 DNA: TGCAGCGTCAAACAGAGTCTTGTCACAGATACGCAGTATTTT. Amino acid sequence: CSVKQSLVTDTQYF.

The CDR3 DNA sequence: TGTGCCAGCAGTTTCCAGGGACAGGGAACTCGATCACCCCTCCACTTT. This codes for CASSFQGQGTRSPLHF. The rearrangement uses TRBV6-5 and TRBJ1-6; 9 positions match TRBD1. With V trimmed by 4 bases and J by 10 bases, 11 bases remained unmatched. CDR3 length: 16 amino acids. Per germline, CDR1 MNHEY and CDR2 SVGAGI.

This clonotype was recorded at least ten times. The CDR3, as DNA: TGTGCCAGCAGTAGGGCGGGCACCGGGGAGCTGTTTTTT. Protein sequence: CASSRAGTGELFF. The genes are TRBV11-3 and TRBJ2-2; D possibly corresponds to TRBD2 (5 bases). CDR1 is SGHNT and CDR2 is YENEEA in the germline V gene. The V gene lost 6 bases and the J gene lost 4 bases, with 9 bases spanning the gap. The length of the CDR3 is 13 residues.

There are a few counts of this clonotype. This rearrangement joins TRBV4-3 to TRBJ1-2; D is unresolved. The V gene's germline CDR1 is LGHNA and CDR2 YSLEER. The V gene lost 2 bases and the J gene lost 4 bases, with 8 bases spanning the gap. This CDR3 comprises 13 residues. CDR3 region: CASSQSGAYGYTF. In nucleotides, the CDR3 is TGCGCCAGCAGCCAATCCGGAGCCTATGGCTACACCTTC.

The V gene is TRBV20-1, the J gene TRBJ1-1; 7 bases line up with TRBD1. The CDR3 contains 11 residues. V lost 6 bases and J lost 11; bases outside the gene matches: 9. The germline V gene has CDR1 DFQATT and CDR2 SNEGSKA (reference sequence). The CDR3, as DNA: TGCAGTGCACGAGACAGGGATTCGGCTTTCTTT. This gives the protein CSARDRDSAFF.

This rearrangement joins TRBV7-2 to TRBJ1-4; maybe TRBD1 (5 bases). The germline V gene has CDR1 SGHTA and CDR2 FQGNSA. V was clipped by 2 bases and J by 12 bases, with 16 bases between them. The CDR3 is made up of 14 amino acids. CDR3 residues: CASSLQISGRELFF. As DNA, the CDR3 is TGTGCCAGCAGCTTACAAATTTCAGGGCGGGAACTGTTTTTT. Complete variable domain (other parts from reference TRBV7-2 and TRBJ1-4): GAGVSQSPSNKVTEKGKDVELRCDPISGHTALYWYRQSLGQGLEFLIYFQGNSAPDKSGLPSDRFSAERTGGSVSTLTIQRTQQEDSAVYLCASSLQISGRELFFGSGTQLSVL.

The rearrangement uses TRBV5-8 and TRBJ2-7; no clear D. The germline V gene encodes CDR1 SGHTS and CDR2 YDEGEE. The CDR3 has 11 amino acids. Between the trimmed V and J ends, which lost 1 base and 6 bases, there was a span of 5 bases. The CDR3 nucleotides read TGTGCCAGCAGCTTGTTCTCCGAGCAGTACTTC. Protein product: CASSLFSEQYF. The variable domain in full, completed from reference TRBV5-8 and TRBJ2-7, reads EAGVTQSPTHLIKTRGQQATLRCSPISGHTSVYWYQQALGLGLQFLLWYDEGEERNRGNFPPRFSGRQFPNYSSELNVNALELEDSALYLCASSLFSEQYFGPGTRLTVT.

This clonotype has just a few counts. This rearrangement joins TRBV19 to TRBJ1-1, with a tentative D call TRBD1 (5 bases). The CDR3 runs to 13 residues. Germline V gives CDR1 LNHDA, CDR2 SQIVND (reference sequence). V was trimmed by 4 bases and J by 6 bases, leaving 12 bases between them. Here the CDR3 DNA reads TGTGCCAGTAGTAGGGCGACAGCCTCTGAAGCTTTCTTT. It encodes CASSRATASEAFF.

There are a few counts of this clonotype. This chain uses TRBV5-4 with TRBJ2-3; D is unresolved. Germline lookup yields CDR1 SGHNT and CDR2 YYREEE (reference sequence). The CDR3 has 14 amino acids. Trimming took off 3 bases at V and 5 bases at J, with 13 bases between the two ends. In DNA form, the CDR3 reads TGTGCCAGCAGCTCCCGGCCGACGGAAGATACGCAGTATTTT. This encodes CASSSRPTEDTQYF.

This clonotype has ten or more counts. This rearrangement joins TRBV5-1 to TRBJ1-1; D call uncertain. Trimming left V 0 bases short and J 8 bases short, with 11 bases between. The CDR3 is 13 amino acids. Germline loops: CDR1 SGHRS, CDR2 YFSETQ. CDR3 sequence (DNA): TGCGCCAGCAGCTTGGAGGTGACTTCCGAAGCTTTCTTT. It is translated as CASSLEVTSEAFF.